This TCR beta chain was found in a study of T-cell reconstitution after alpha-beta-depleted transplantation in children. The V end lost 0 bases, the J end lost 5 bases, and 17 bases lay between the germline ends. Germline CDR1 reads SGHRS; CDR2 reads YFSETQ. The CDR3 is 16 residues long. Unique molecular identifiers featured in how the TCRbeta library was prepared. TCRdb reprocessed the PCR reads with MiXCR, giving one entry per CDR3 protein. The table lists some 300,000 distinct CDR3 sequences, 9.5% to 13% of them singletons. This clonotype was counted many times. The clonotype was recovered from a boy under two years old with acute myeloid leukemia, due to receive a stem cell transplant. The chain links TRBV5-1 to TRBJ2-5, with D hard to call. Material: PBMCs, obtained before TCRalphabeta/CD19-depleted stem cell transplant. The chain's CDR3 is CASSLGSTVIGETQYF. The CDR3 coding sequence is TGCGCCAGCAGCTTGGGGAGCACAGTGATCGGCGAGACCCAGTACTTC.